This entry is about one T cell receptor (beta chain). Its antigen is not identified. With 3 bases clipped from V and 6 bases from J, the junction kept 11 bases outside the gene matches. Germline CDR1 is LNHDA and CDR2 is SQIVND (reference sequence). The CDR3 is 16 amino acids. The source of the sample is a study of OX40 agonist ivuxolimab in advanced cancers. Study findings and constraints: Also showing low normalized T-cell clonal expansion were some of the nonresponders. By week 6 at 0.1 to 3.0 mg/kg, blood CD4+ and CD8+ T cells had expanded clonally. CD8+ T cells (on average) carried more expanded clones than CD4+ T cells.

Measured with immunoSEQ multiplex PCR; TCRdb has only the in-frame clones, and not every one. The sample has 20,000 or so clones, 84% seen once; the top ten hold more than 30%. Blood sampling took place at baseline, cycle 4 day 1, and cycle 7 day 1. This chain links TRBV19 with TRBJ2-3; 8 nucleotides align to TRBD2. Here the sequenced sample was CD4+ or CD8+ T cells sorted from blood, taken in a trial of the OX40 agonist ivuxolimab. The source of this sequence is an adult with an advanced solid tumor such as melanoma, head and neck, liver or kidney cancer. The CDR3 is CASSIGRGLGRDTQYF. The CDR3, as DNA: TGTGCCAGTAGTATCGGGAGGGGACTAGGTCGCGATACGCAGTATTTT.